A single sample is the source of the 24 T cell receptor beta chains below, sequenced in a study of blood T cell repertoires in COVID-19. Only in-frame clones appear in the TCRdb table, and some are missing; sequencing was by immunoSEQ multiplex PCR. The sample holds about 270,000 clones, about 88% seen once. Sequenced material: PBMCs or T cells enriched from blood (not recorded which). These receptors came from a woman in her 50s who had recovered from COVID-19.

The chain is built from TRBV19 and TRBJ2-1; D gene unclear. The germline gives CDR1 LNHDA, CDR2 SQIVND (reference sequence). There are 14 residues in the CDR3. The V and J ends lost 5 bases and 3 bases respectively, with 11 bases between them. The chain's CDR3 is CASSRDPGYNEQFF. The CDR3 DNA reads as TGTGCCAGTAGTCGTGACCCAGGCTACAATGAGCAGTTCTTC.

The chain is built from TRBV11-2 and TRBJ2-7; 8 bases match TRBD2. Germline CDR1 is SGHAT and CDR2 is FQNNGV. The CDR3 contains 15 residues. Trimming cost V 5 bases and J 6 bases; bases outside gene matches: 12. CDR3 residues: CASSPRERERGEQYF. In DNA form, the CDR3 reads TGTGCCAGCAGCCCCCGAGAGCGGGAGCGGGGCGAGCAGTACTTC.

Only one count was recorded for this clone. The rearrangement joins TRBV5-1 to TRBJ1-1; tentative D call: TRBD1 (5 bases). Germline lookup yields CDR1 SGHRS and CDR2 YFSETQ. V was pared by 3 bases and J by 1 base, with 10 bases between. The CDR3 runs to 14 residues. For the CDR3, the DNA is TGCGCCAGCAGCTCGGGACTTACGAACACTGAAGCTTTCTTT. It yields the protein CASSSGLTNTEAFF.

The chain joins TRBV4-1 to TRBJ2-2; D is possibly TRBD2 (7 bases). Trimming shortened V by 4 bases and J by 5 bases, and 17 bases separated the two germline ends. CDR1 is MGHRA, CDR2 YSYEKL, per germline. The CDR3 totals 16 residues. The CDR3 region has the DNA TGCGCCAGCAGCCCCCTAGGGGGGGCGCGGACCGGGGAGCTGTTTTTT. This codes for CASSPLGGARTGELFF.

The V and J genes are TRBV28 and TRBJ1-2; D gene ambiguous. This CDR3 region has 15 residues. V lost 5 bases and J 4 bases, leaving 17 bases between the germline ends. Germline V lookup: CDR1 MDHEN, CDR2 SYDVKM. CDR3 protein: CASSPLGISSYGYTF. CDR3 coding DNA: TGTGCCAGCAGTCCGCTAGGCATCTCGTCCTATGGCTACACCTTC.

The chain links TRBV5-4 to TRBJ2-1; 7 bases align to TRBD2. Germline trimming cut 4 bases from V and 1 base from J; bases unmatched to any gene: 11. CDR3 length equals 17 residues. The germline V gene encodes CDR1 SGHNT and CDR2 YYREEE (reference sequence). The CDR3 DNA is TGTGCCAGCAGCCCCTATAGCGGGCCCCAATCCTACAATGAGCAGTTCTTC. Protein: CASSPYSGPQSYNEQFF. The full variable domain, completed using reference TRBV5-4 and TRBJ2-1, is ETGVTQSPTHLIKTRGQQVTLRCSSQSGHNTVSWYQQALGQGPQFIFQYYREEENGRGNFPPRFSGLQFPNYSSELNVNALELDDSALYLCASSPYSGPQSYNEQFFGPGTRLTVL.

The V and J genes are TRBV9 and TRBJ1-1; TRBD1 might be the D (5 bases). The CDR3 sequence is 14 residues long. Germline CDR1 SGDLS, CDR2 YYNGEE. Trimming took 4 bases from V and 1 from J, leaving 11 bases between them. The CDR3 DNA reads as TGTGCCAGCAGCCTTAAAGACAGGAACACTGAAGCTTTCTTT. It is translated as CASSLKDRNTEAFF.

The chain couples TRBV2 to TRBJ2-3; possibly TRBD2 for D (7 bases). V lost 6 bases, J lost 1 base, and 20 bases lay in between. Germline V lookup: CDR1 SNHLY, CDR2 FYNNEI. CDR3 size: 17 residues. The CDR3 DNA reads as TGTGCCAGCAGGGAGGGGGGGACCCTTAGGGGCACAGATACGCAGTATTTT. It is translated as CASREGGTLRGTDTQYF.

The J gene is TRBJ1-1, the V gene TRBV12-3 or TRBV12-4; TRBD1 might be the D (6 bases). V was pared by 5 bases and J by 1 base, with 8 bases between. The CDR3 is 13 amino acids. CDR3 residues: CASSRQENTEAFF. The CDR3 DNA follows: TGTGCCAGCAGTAGACAGGAGAACACTGAAGCTTTCTTT.

V is TRBV2 and J is TRBJ1-3; 7 bases are shared with TRBD1. Germline V gene lookup returns CDR1 SNHLY and CDR2 FYNNEI. The CDR3 totals 14 residues. The V segment lost 3 bases and the J segment 3 bases; nucleotides outside the gene matches: 2. In DNA form, the CDR3 reads TGTGCCAGCAGTGATACAGGGGATGGAAACACCATATATTTT. Translation gives CASSDTGDGNTIYF.

The V call is TRBV7-2, the J call TRBJ1-2; weak D call: TRBD1 (5 bases). V dropped 5 bases and J dropped 4 bases, with 11 bases sitting between them. The CDR3 length is 13 residues. Per the germline V gene, CDR1 is SGHTA and CDR2 is FQGNSA. Here the CDR3 DNA reads TGTGCCAGCAGCCCGAGACAGATCTATGGCTACACCTTC. This sequence encodes CASSPRQIYGYTF.

The CDR3 loop is CASIPPGTGYTEAFF. The CDR3 region has the DNA TGTGCCAGCATCCCTCCTGGGACAGGCTACACTGAAGCTTTCTTT. This chain uses TRBV27 with TRBJ1-1, with TRBD1 matching 8 bases. Germline V CDR1 and CDR2: MNHEY, SMNVEV (reference sequence). This CDR3 contains 15 residues. With 7 bases clipped from V and 3 bases from J, the junction kept 10 bases outside the gene matches.

This clone came up a few times. The J gene is TRBJ1-2, the V gene TRBV19; D not certain. V was trimmed by 7 bases and J by 6 bases, leaving 18 bases between them. Germline CDR1 reads LNHDA; CDR2 reads SQIVND (reference sequence). The CDR3 sequence is 14 residues long. CDR3 loop: CASTPTNSYNGYTF. As DNA, the CDR3 is TGTGCCAGTACCCCAACCAACAGTTATAATGGCTACACCTTC.

The rearrangement uses TRBV19 and TRBJ2-1; 10 bases are shared with TRBD1. This CDR3 comprises 14 residues. Per germline, CDR1 LNHDA and CDR2 SQIVND (reference sequence). V lost 3 bases and J lost 12; bases outside the gene matches: 8. The CDR3 region has the DNA TGTGCCAGTAGTATCTCCCTAGACAGGGGGCGGCAGTTCTTC. This sequence encodes CASSISLDRGRQFF.

J is TRBJ2-1 and V is TRBV9; D uncertain. Trimming shortened V by 3 bases and J by 8 bases, and 15 bases separated the two germline ends. Germline CDR1 is SGDLS and CDR2 is YYNGEE. CDR3 length: 14 residues. The CDR3: CASSDSIFPDEQFF. CDR3 DNA: TGTGCCAGCAGCGATAGTATCTTTCCCGATGAGCAGTTCTTC.

The chain couples TRBV29-1 to TRBJ1-2; D may be TRBD1 (5 bases). The CDR3 covers 13 residues. The germline V gene encodes CDR1 SQVTM and CDR2 ANQGSEA. The germline V and J ends were trimmed by 1 base and 4 bases, with 10 bases remaining between them. The CDR3 DNA follows: TGCAGCGTTGAAGCAGGGTCGTTCTATGGCTACACCTTC. Encoded protein: CSVEAGSFYGYTF.

The V call is TRBV20-1, the J call TRBJ2-1; 10 bases match TRBD2. The germline CDR1 and CDR2 sequences are DFQATT and SNEGSKA (reference sequence). The length of the CDR3 is 16 residues. After removal of 3 bases from V and 1 base from J, the junction contained 6 bases not matched to a gene. This CDR3 reads CSASWASGGSYNEQFF. Here the CDR3 DNA reads TGCAGTGCTAGTTGGGCTAGCGGGGGATCCTACAATGAGCAGTTCTTC.

The chain couples TRBV5-4 to TRBJ2-2; 7 positions agree with TRBD2. This CDR3 is built from 15 residues. V trimming: 4 bases; J trimming: 6 bases; junction bases outside the gene matches: 9. The germline CDR1 and CDR2 sequences are SGHNT and YYREEE (reference sequence). CDR3 loop: CASSRSGKIAGELFF. CDR3 bases: TGTGCCAGCAGCCGGAGCGGGAAAATAGCCGGGGAGCTGTTTTTT.

The chain uses TRBV6-6 and TRBJ2-1, with 9 bases fitting TRBD2. The CDR3 loop spans 16 amino acids. In germline, CDR1 is MNHNY, CDR2 SVGAGI (reference sequence). V shed 5 bases, J shed 6 bases, and the junction held 11 bases outside the gene matches. CDR3 loop: CASSNPLAGISNEQFF. The CDR3 DNA sequence: TGTGCCAGCAGTAACCCCCTAGCGGGGATTAGCAATGAGCAGTTCTTC.

The gene calls are TRBV11-1 and TRBJ2-1; maybe TRBD1 (5 bases). The CDR3 consists of 13 residues. CDR1 SGHAT and CDR2 FQDESV come from the germline V gene (reference sequence). The V end was cut by 1 base, the J end by 12 bases, with 13 bases between. The DNA for the CDR3 is TGTGCCAGCAGCTTAGGGGGCAGAGACGGGCAGTTCTTC. As protein: CASSLGGRDGQFF.

This clone was picked up one time. This rearrangement joins TRBV7-9 to TRBJ2-3; 7 nucleotides line up with TRBD1. Germline V gene data show CDR1 as SEHNR and CDR2 as FQNEAQ (reference sequence). The CDR3 spans 14 residues. J gave up 1 base and V 2 bases, and 0 bases lay outside the gene matches. The CDR3 DNA reads as TGTGCCAGCAGCTTAACAGGGGGCACAGATACGCAGTATTTT. This translates into CASSLTGGTDTQYF.

V and J are TRBV11-3 and TRBJ1-1; 10 bases are a match to TRBD1. The CDR3 consists of 14 residues. CDR1 SGHNT and CDR2 YENEEA come from the germline V gene. J lost 5 bases, V lost 5 bases, and 5 bases had no gene match. The CDR3 DNA sequence: TGTGCCAGCAGCCCGGGACAGGGGACTACTGAAGCTTTCTTT. Its protein product is CASSPGQGTTEAFF.

Only a few counts were recorded for this clone. This rearrangement joins TRBV19 to TRBJ2-7; D ambiguous. With 5 bases removed from V and 2 bases from J, the gap between germline ends came to 16 bases. Germline lookup yields CDR1 LNHDA and CDR2 SQIVND (reference sequence). The CDR3 is 15 amino acids. The CDR3 loop reads CASSPGAALPYEQYF. The CDR3 coding sequence is TGTGCCAGTAGTCCCGGTGCAGCGTTACCCTACGAGCAGTACTTC.

This sequence joins TRBV5-4 and TRBJ1-2, with TRBD1 identical over 7 bases. V lost 6 bases, J lost 2 bases, and 4 bases stayed unmatched. Germline V CDR1 and CDR2: SGHNT, YYREEE (reference sequence). This CDR3 region has 13 residues. The CDR3 DNA follows: TGTGCCAGCAACCTAGGGGGCAACTATGGCTACACCTTC. This sequence encodes CASNLGGNYGYTF. The full variable domain, in which reference TRBV5-4 and TRBJ1-2 provide the parts outside the CDR3, is ETGVTQSPTHLIKTRGQQVTLRCSSQSGHNTVSWYQQALGQGPQFIFQYYREEENGRGNFPPRFSGLQFPNYSSELNVNALELDDSALYLCASNLGGNYGYTFGSGTRLTVV.